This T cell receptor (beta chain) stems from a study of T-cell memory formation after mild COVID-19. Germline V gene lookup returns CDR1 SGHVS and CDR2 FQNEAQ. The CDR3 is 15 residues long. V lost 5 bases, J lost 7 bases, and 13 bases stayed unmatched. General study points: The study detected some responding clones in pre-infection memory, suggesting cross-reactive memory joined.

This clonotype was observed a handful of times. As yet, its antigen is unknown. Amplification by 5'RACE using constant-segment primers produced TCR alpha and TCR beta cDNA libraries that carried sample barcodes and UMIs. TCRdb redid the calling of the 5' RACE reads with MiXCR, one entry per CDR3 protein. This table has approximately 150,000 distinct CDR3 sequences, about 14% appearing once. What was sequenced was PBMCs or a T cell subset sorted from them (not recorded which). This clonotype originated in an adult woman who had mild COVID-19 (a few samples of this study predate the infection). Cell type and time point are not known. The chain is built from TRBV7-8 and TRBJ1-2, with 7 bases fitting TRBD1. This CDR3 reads CASSGPRTGRAGYTF. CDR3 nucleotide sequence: TGTGCCAGCAGCGGACCGAGGACAGGAAGGGCTGGCTACACCTTC.